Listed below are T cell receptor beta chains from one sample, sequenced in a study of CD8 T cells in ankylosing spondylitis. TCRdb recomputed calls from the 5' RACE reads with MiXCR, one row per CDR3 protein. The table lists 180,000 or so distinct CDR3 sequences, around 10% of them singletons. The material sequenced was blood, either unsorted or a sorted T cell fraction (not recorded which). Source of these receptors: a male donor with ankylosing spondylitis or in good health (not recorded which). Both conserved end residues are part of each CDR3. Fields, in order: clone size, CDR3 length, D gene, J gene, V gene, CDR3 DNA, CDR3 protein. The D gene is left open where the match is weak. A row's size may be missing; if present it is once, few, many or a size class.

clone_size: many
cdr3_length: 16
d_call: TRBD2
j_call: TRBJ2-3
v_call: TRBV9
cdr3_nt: TGTGCCAGCAGCGCCACACTAGCGGGGGGCACAGATACGCAGTATTTT
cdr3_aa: CASSATLAGGTDTQYF

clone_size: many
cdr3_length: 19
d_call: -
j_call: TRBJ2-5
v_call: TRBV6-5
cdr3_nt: TGTGCCAGCAGTTCCGAATCCGCAGGCTTCGGACTACAAAAAGAGACCCAGTACTTC
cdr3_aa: CASSSESAGFGLQKETQYF

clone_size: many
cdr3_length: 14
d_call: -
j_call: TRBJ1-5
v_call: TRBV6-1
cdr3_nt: TGTGCCAGCAGTGAATCAATGGGCAATCAGCCCCAGCATTTT
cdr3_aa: CASSESMGNQPQHF

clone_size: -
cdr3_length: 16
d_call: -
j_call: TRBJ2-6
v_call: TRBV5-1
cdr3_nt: TGCGCCAGCAGCTTGGTATCGAACTCTGGGGCCAACGTCCTGACTTTC
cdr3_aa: CASSLVSNSGANVLTF

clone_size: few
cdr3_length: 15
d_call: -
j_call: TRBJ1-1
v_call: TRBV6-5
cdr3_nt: TGTGCCAGCAGTTCGCCGCCTGGGAGGAACACTGAAGCTTTCTTT
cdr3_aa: CASSSPPGRNTEAFF

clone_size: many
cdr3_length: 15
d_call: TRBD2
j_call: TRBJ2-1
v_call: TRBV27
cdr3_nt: TGTGCCAGCCACACAGCGGGAGGATCGTACAATGAGCAGTTCTTC
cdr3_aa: CASHTAGGSYNEQFF

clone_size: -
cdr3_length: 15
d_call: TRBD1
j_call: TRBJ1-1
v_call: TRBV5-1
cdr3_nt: TGCGCCAGCAGCACCGGACAGGGGAAGAACACTGAAGCTTTCTTT
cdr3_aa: CASSTGQGKNTEAFF

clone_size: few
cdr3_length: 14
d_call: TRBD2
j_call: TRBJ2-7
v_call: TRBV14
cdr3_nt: TGTGCCAGCAGCCCTCCGGGAGGCCGGGACGAGCAGTACTTC
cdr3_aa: CASSPPGGRDEQYF

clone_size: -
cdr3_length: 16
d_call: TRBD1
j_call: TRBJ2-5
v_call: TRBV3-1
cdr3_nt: TGTGCCAGCAGCCCAGAGGACAGGGGCCGCCAAGAGACCCAGTACTTC
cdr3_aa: CASSPEDRGRQETQYF

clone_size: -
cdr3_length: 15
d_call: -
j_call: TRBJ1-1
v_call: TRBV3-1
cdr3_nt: TGTGCCAGCAGCCAAGAGCGACACCCGAACACTGAAGCTTTCTTT
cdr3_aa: CASSQERHPNTEAFF

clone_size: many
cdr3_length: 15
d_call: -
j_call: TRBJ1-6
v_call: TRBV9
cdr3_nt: TGTGCCAGCAGCGCCGATGATTACAGGAATTCACCCCTCCACTTT
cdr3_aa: CASSADDYRNSPLHF

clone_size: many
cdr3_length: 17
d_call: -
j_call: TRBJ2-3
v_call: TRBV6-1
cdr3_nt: TGTGCCAGCACCCCGGCGAGATACCCTGAGGCCACAGATACGCAGTATTTT
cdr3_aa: CASTPARYPEATDTQYF

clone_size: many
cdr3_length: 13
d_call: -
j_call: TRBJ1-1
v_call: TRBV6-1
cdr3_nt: TGTGCCAGCAGTGACGGGGTCAACACTGAAGCTTTCTTT
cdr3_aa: CASSDGVNTEAFF

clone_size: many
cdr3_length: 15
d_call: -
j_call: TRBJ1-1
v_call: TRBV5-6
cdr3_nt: TGTGCCAGCAGCTTTTCCCCGGTCTTGAACACTGAAGCTTTCTTT
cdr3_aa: CASSFSPVLNTEAFF

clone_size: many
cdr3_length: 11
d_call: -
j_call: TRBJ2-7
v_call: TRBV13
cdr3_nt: TGTGCCAGCAGCATATCCCACGAGCAGTACTTC
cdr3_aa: CASSISHEQYF

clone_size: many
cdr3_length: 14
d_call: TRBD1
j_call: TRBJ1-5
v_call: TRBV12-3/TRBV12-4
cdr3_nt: TGTGCCAGCAGTTTCGGACAGGGCCCTGGTCGGCAGCATTTT
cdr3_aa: CASSFGQGPGRQHF

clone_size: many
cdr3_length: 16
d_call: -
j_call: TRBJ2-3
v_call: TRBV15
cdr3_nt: TGTGCCACCAGCAGAGAGTCGCTGTCAGGCACAGATACGCAGTATTTT
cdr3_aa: CATSRESLSGTDTQYF

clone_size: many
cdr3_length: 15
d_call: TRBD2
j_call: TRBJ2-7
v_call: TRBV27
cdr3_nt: TGTGCCAGCAGATCTAGCGGGGTCAGCTCCTACGAGCAGTACTTC
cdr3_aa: CASRSSGVSSYEQYF

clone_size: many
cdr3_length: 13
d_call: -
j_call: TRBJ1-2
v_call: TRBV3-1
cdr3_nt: TGTGCCAGCAGGGGGTTACAGGGTGTTGGCTACACCTTC
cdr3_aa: CASRGLQGVGYTF

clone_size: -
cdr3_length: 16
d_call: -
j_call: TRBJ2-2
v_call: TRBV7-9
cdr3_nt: TGTGCCTCCCTACCGCAGCAAGGGACGAACACCGGGGAGCTGTTTTTT
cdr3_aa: CASLPQQGTNTGELFF

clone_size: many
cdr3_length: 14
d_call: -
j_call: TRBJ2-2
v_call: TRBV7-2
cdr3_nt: TGTGCCAGCAGCTCAAAACGGGGCACCGGGGAGCTGTTTTTT
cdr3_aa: CASSSKRGTGELFF

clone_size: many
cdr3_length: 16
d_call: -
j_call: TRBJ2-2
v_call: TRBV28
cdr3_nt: TGTGCCAGCAGTTTGAGGGCAGGGAGCGGCACCGGGGAGCTGTTTTTT
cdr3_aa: CASSLRAGSGTGELFF

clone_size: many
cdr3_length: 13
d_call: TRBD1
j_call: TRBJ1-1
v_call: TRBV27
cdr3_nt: TGTGCCAGCCAGGGACAGGGGAACACTGAAGCTTTCTTT
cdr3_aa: CASQGQGNTEAFF

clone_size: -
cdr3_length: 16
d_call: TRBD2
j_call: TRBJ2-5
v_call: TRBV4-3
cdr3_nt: TGCGCCAGCAGCCAAGATCTAGCGGGGGGTAGGGAGACCCAGTACTTC
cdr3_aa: CASSQDLAGGRETQYF

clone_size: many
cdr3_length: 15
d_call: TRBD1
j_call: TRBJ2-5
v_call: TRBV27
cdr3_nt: TGTGCCAGCAGAGGCTTGGGACAGGGGGGAGAGACCCAGTACTTC
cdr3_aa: CASRGLGQGGETQYF

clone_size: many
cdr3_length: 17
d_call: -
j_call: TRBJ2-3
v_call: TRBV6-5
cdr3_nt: TGTGCCAGCAGTTACTTAGGCGGGCTCACCACCACAGATACGCAGTATTTT
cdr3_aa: CASSYLGGLTTTDTQYF

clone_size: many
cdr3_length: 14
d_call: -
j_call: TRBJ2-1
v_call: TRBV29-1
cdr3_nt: TGCAGCGTTTCGACAAGCAGCTCCTACAATGAGCAGTTCTTC
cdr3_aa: CSVSTSSSYNEQFF

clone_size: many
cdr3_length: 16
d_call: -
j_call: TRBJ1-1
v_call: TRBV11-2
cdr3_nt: TGTGCCAGCAGCTTAGGAGGGTTGGATTTGAACACTGAAGCTTTCTTT
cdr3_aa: CASSLGGLDLNTEAFF

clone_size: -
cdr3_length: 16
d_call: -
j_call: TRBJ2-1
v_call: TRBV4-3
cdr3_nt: TGCGCCAGCAGCCAAGGGTGGTCCGGGGGACGGAATGAGCAGTTCTTC
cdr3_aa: CASSQGWSGGRNEQFF

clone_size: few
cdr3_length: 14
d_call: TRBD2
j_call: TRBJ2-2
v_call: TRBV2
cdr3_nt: TGTGCCAGCAGGCAACTAGCGGTCACCGGGGAGCTGTTTTTT
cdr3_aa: CASRQLAVTGELFF

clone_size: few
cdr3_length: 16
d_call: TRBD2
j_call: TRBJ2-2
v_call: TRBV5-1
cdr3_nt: TGCGCCAGCAGCTTGGCTACTAGCGGGAGGACCGGGGAGCTGTTTTTT
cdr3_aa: CASSLATSGRTGELFF

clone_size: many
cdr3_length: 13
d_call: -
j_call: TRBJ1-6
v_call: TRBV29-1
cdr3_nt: TGCAGCGTTCTTGGGGGCGCGGATTCACCCCTCCACTTT
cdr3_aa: CSVLGGADSPLHF

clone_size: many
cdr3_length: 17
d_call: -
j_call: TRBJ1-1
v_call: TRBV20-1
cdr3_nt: TGCAGTGCTAGACGAATTGGACAGTCCGGCGATGGCACTGAAGCTTTCTTT
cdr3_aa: CSARRIGQSGDGTEAFF

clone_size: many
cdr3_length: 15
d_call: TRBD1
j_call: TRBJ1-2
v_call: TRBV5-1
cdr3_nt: TGCGCCAGCAGCTTTACACAGGGGGCCGACTATGGCTACACCTTC
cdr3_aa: CASSFTQGADYGYTF

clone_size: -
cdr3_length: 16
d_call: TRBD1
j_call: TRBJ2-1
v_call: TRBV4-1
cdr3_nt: TGCGCCAGCAGCCAAGGGGGACAGATCTCCTACAATGAGCAGTTCTTC
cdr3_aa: CASSQGGQISYNEQFF

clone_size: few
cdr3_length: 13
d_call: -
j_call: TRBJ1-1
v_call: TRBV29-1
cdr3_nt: TGCAGCGTTGAAACGACGTCGGCCACTGAAGCTTTCTTT
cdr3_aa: CSVETTSATEAFF

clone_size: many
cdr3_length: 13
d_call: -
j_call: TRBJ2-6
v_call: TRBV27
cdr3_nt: TGTGCCAGCAGTTTCTCTGGGGCCAACGTCCTGACTTTC
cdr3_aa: CASSFSGANVLTF

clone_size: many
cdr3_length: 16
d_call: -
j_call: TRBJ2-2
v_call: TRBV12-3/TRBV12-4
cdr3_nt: TGTGCCAGCACCCTTGATAGCGGCGCGAACACCGGGGAGCTGTTTTTT
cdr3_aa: CASTLDSGANTGELFF

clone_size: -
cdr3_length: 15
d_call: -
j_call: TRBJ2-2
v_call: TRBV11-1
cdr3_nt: TGTGCCAGCAGATCCCTGCCAGGGGGGACCGGGGAGCTGTTTTTT
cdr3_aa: CASRSLPGGTGELFF

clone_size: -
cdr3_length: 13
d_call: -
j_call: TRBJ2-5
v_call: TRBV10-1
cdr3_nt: TGCGCCAGCAGTCCTACTCCGGAGGGGACCCAGTACTTC
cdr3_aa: CASSPTPEGTQYF

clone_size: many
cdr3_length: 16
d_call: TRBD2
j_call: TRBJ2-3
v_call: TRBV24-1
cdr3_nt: TGTGCCACCAGTGATACTAGCGGGGGGGAATTAGATACGCAGTATTTT
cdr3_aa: CATSDTSGGELDTQYF

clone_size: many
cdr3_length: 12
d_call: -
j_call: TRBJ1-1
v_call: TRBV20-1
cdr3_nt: TGCAGTGCCCCCGTCAAAGGGTCTGAAGCTTTCTTT
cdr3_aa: CSAPVKGSEAFF

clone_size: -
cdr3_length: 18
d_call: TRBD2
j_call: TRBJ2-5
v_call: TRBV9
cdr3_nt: TGTGCCAGCAGCTCCGGGACTAGCGGTGGGGTCGCGGGAGAGACCCAGTACTTC
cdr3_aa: CASSSGTSGGVAGETQYF

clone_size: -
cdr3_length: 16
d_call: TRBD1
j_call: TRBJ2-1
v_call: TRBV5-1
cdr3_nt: TGCGCCAGCAGCTACATTCCGGGACAGAACGACAATGAGCAGTTCTTC
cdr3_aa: CASSYIPGQNDNEQFF

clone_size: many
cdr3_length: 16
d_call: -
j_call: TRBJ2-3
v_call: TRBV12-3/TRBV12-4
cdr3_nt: TGTGCCAGCACCCTCGGTGCGGGGCACCGGACAGATACGCAGTATTTT
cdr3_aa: CASTLGAGHRTDTQYF

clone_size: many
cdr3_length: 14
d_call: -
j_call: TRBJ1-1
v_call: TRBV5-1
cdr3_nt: TGCGCCAGCAGCTCCGGTGTCATGGTCACTGAAGCTTTCTTT
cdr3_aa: CASSSGVMVTEAFF

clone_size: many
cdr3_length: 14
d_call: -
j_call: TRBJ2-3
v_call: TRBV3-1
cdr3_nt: TGTGCCAGCAGCCAAGTCAAGGCTCCAGATACGCAGTATTTT
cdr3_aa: CASSQVKAPDTQYF

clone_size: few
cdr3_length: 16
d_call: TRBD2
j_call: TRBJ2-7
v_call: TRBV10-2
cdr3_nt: TGCGCCAGCAGGGGGACTAGCGGGAGGTCCTCCTACGAGCAGTACTTC
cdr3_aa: CASRGTSGRSSYEQYF

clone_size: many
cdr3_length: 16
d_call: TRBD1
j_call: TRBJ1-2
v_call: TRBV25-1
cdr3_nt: TGTGCCAGCAGGCCACCGGGACAGGGGGTAAACTATGGCTACACCTTC
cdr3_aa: CASRPPGQGVNYGYTF

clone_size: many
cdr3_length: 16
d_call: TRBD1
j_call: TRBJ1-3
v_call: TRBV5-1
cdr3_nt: TGCGCCAGCAGCACCCAGACAGGGTTATCTGGAAACACCATATATTTT
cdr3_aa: CASSTQTGLSGNTIYF

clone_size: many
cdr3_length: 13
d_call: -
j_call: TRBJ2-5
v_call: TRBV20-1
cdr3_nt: TGCAGTGCTGAGGGGAACCCCGGAGAGACCCAGTACTTC
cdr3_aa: CSAEGNPGETQYF

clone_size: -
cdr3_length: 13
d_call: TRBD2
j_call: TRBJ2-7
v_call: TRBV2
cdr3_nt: TGTGCCAGCAGTGCTAGCGGGGGGAACGAGCAGTACTTC
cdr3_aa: CASSASGGNEQYF

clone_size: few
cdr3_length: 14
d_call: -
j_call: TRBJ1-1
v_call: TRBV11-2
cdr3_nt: TGTGCCAGCAGCTTGGCAACGGACAGCCTTGAAGCTTTCTTT
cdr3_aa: CASSLATDSLEAFF

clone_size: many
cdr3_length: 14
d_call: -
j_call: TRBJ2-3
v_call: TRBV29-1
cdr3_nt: TGCAGCGGTGCAGGACGTCCTGGCACAGATACGCAGTATTTT
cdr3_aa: CSGAGRPGTDTQYF

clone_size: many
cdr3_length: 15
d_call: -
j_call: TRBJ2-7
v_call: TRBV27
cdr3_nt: TGTGCCAGCAGTTTCTCTAGCGAGTACTCCTACGAGCAGTACTTC
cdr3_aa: CASSFSSEYSYEQYF

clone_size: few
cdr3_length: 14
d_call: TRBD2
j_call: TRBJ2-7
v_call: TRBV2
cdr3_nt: TGTGCCAGCAGTGCCGGGACTATTATCAACGAGCAGTACTTC
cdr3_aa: CASSAGTIINEQYF

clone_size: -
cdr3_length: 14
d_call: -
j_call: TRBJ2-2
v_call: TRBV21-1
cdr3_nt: TGTGCCAGCAGCAAAGAACGGCTCGCCGGGGAGCTGTTTTTT
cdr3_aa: CASSKERLAGELFF

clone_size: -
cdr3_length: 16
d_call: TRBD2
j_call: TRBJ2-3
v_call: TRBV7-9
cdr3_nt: TGTGCCAGCAGCCTAGCGGGGGGGAGAAGCACAGATACGCAGTATTTT
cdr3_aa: CASSLAGGRSTDTQYF

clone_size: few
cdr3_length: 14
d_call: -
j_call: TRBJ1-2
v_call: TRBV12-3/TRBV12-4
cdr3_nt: TGTGCCAGCAGTTTGAGGGAGGGAAACTATGGCTACACCTTC
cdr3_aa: CASSLREGNYGYTF